The next 10 T cell receptor beta chains were all read from a single sample in a study of Ad26.COV2.S vaccination and SARS-CoV-2 variants. Described treatment: approximately 18 received Ad26.COV2.S at low or high dose, single or two shots; a few received placebo; per-sample allocation not given. On day 63 after the first injection, vaccine and placebo recipients gave samples. Clones were sequenced by immunoSEQ multiplex PCR, and TCRdb holds only the in-frame ones, with some missing. The data hold 240,000 or so clones, with approximately 90% observed a single time. The source material was peripheral blood, sampled in a trial of Ad26.COV2.S vaccine versus placebo. All receptors come from a person aged 18-60 years who received the Ad26.COV2.S COVID-19 vaccine or a placebo.

The chain joins TRBV2 to TRBJ2-7; D gene unclear. This CDR3 spans 13 amino acids. CDR1 is SNHLY, CDR2 FYNNEI, per germline. V shed 3 bases and J shed 0 bases, with 6 bases lying between them. The CDR3 DNA is TGTGCCAGCAGTGACTCCCCCTCCTACGAGCAGTACTTC. Amino acids: CASSDSPSYEQYF. The full variable domain, in which reference TRBV2 and TRBJ2-7 provide the parts outside the CDR3, is EPEVTQTPSHQVTQMGQEVILRCVPISNHLYFYWYRQILGQKVEFLVSFYNNEISEKSEIFDDQFSVERPDGSNFTLKIRSTKLEDSAMYFCASSDSPSYEQYFGPGTRLTVT.

This sequence joins TRBV19 and TRBJ1-5; TRBD1 matches 7 bases. This CDR3 is 12 amino acids long. The trim removed 6 bases at V and 5 bases at J, leaving 1 base unmatched. The germline CDR1 and CDR2 sequences are LNHDA and SQIVND (reference sequence). The CDR3 is CASSTGDQPQHF. The DNA for the CDR3 is TGTGCCAGTAGCACAGGGGATCAGCCCCAGCATTTT.

This rearrangement joins TRBV2 to TRBJ2-7; 10 nucleotides align to TRBD1. This CDR3 has 14 amino acids. Germline loops: CDR1 SNHLY, CDR2 FYNNEI. Trimming took 7 bases from V and 2 from J; bases not matched to a gene: 5. CDR3 loop: CASNSGTGAYEQYF. As DNA, the CDR3 is TGTGCCAGCAACTCCGGGACAGGGGCCTACGAGCAGTACTTC.

V gene TRBV4-2 combines with J gene TRBJ2-2; no clear D. The germline CDR1 and CDR2 sequences are LGHNA and YNFKEQ. Between the trimmed V and J ends, which lost 0 bases and 4 bases, there was a span of 6 bases. This CDR3 contains 14 residues. In DNA, the CDR3 is TGTGCCAGCAGCCAAGAAAGGGTCACCGGGGAGCTGTTTTTT. Its protein product is CASSQERVTGELFF.

This chain uses TRBV6-5 with TRBJ2-1; D tentatively fits TRBD1 or TRBD2 (7 bases each). Per germline, CDR1 MNHEY and CDR2 SVGAGI. CDR3 length: 16 residues. V was clipped by 4 bases and J by 2 bases, with 15 bases between them. The CDR3 nucleotides read TGTGCCAGCAGTTCCCCCCAGGGGGGGGCCTACAATGAGCAGTTCTTC. Residues: CASSSPQGGAYNEQFF.

The V and J genes are TRBV24-1 and TRBJ2-2, with TRBD2 matching over 7 bases. CDR3 length equals 12 residues. CDR1 and CDR2 (germline): KGHDR, SFDVKD. The V and J ends lost 9 bases and 4 bases, in that order; junction bases with no gene match: 1. This CDR3 is CATWGGTGELFF. The DNA for the CDR3 is TGTGCCACCTGGGGGGGCACCGGGGAGCTGTTTTTT.

The chain recombines TRBV12-5 with TRBJ2-6, with TRBD1 matching 9 bases. The CDR3 covers 16 residues. The V and J ends lost 3 bases and 0 bases, in that order; junction bases with no gene match: 0. CDR1 LGHNT and CDR2 FRNRAP come from the germline V gene. CDR3 sequence reads: CASGLQGASGANVLTF. CDR3 nucleotides: TGTGCTAGTGGTTTACAGGGGGCCTCTGGGGCCAACGTCCTGACTTTC.

This chain links TRBV12-2 with TRBJ2-7. TRBV12-2 constitutes a pseudogene. This CDR3 comprises 15 residues. The CDR3 bases are TGTGCAAGTCGCTTAGCGGGGGTGGGCCGCTACGAGCAGTACTTC. It is translated as CASRLAGVGRYEQYF.

This chain's CDR3 is CASTRFTEAFF. The DNA for the CDR3 is TGTGCCAGCACCCGGTTCACTGAAGCTTTCTTT. The chain is built from TRBV6-5 and TRBJ1-1; D is unresolved. This CDR3 is 11 amino acids long. Germline CDR1 MNHEY, CDR2 SVGAGI. V dropped 7 bases and J dropped 4 bases, with 7 bases sitting between them.

The chain combines TRBV7-9 with TRBJ1-3; 9 nucleotides agree with TRBD1. V gave up 5 bases and J gave up 2 bases; unmatched junction bases: 10. The V gene's germline CDR1 is SEHNR and CDR2 FQNEAQ (reference sequence). The CDR3 has 17 amino acids. The CDR3 spells CASSPDDRGFAGNTIYF. The CDR3 nucleotides read TGTGCCAGCAGCCCCGATGACAGGGGGTTTGCTGGAAACACCATATATTTT.